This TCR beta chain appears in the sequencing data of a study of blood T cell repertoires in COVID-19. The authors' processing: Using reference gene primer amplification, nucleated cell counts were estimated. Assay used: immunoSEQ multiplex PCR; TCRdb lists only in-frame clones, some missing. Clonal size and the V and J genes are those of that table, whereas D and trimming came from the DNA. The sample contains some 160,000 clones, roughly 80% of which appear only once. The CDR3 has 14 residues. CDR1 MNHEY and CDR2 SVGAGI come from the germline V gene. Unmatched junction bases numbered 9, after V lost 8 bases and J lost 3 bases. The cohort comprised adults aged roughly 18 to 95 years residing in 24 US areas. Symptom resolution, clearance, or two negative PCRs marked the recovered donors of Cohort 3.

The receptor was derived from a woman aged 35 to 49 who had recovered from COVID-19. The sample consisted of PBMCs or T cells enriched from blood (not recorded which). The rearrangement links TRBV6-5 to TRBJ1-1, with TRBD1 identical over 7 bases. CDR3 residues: CASGGTGEYTEAFF. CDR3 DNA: TGTGCCAGCGGGGGTACAGGGGAGTACACTGAAGCTTTCTTT.